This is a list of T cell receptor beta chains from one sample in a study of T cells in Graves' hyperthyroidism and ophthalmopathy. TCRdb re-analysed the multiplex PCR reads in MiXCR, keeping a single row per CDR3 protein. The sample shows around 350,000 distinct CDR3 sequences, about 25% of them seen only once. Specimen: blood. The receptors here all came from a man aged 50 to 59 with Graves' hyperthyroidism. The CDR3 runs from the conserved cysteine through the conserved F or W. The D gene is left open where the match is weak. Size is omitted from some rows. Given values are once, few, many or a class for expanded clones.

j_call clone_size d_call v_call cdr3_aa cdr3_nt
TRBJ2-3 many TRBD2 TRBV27 CASSSRLAGVADTQYF TGTGCCAGCAGTTCCAGACTAGCGGGAGTGGCAGATACGCAGTATTTT
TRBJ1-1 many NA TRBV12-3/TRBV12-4 CASTLSGTQEAFF TGTGCCAGCACCCTATCCGGGACACAAGAAGCTTTCTTT
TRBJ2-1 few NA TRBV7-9 CASSLEMAANEQFF TGTGCCAGCAGCTTAGAAATGGCGGCCAATGAGCAGTTCTTC
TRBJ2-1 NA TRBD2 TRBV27 CASSSREGDSYNEQFF TGTGCCAGCAGTTCTCGGGAGGGCGACTCCTACAATGAGCAGTTCTTC
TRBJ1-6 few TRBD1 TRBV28 CASRAVTGVYNSPLHF TGTGCCAGCAGGGCGGTTACAGGGGTCTATAATTCACCCCTCCACTTT
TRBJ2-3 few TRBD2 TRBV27 CASSALRLAGALSSTDTQYF TGTGCCAGCAGCGCCCTGAGGCTAGCGGGAGCCCTCAGTAGCACAGATACGCAGTATTTT
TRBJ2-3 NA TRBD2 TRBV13 CASSLGSSGSLDTQYF TGTGCCAGCAGCTTAGGAAGTAGCGGGTCCTTGGATACGCAGTATTTT
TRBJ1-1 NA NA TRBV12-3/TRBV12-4 CASVEVNTEAFF TGTGCCAGTGTAGAGGTGAACACTGAAGCTTTCTTT
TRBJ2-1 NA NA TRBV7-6 CASSLGTLPSYNEQFF TGTGCCAGCAGCTTAGGGACCCTTCCCTCCTACAATGAGCAGTTCTTC
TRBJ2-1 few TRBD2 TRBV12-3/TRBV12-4 CASSRAGAAYNEQFF TGTGCCAGCAGCAGAGCGGGAGCGGCCTACAATGAGCAGTTCTTC
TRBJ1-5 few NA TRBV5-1 CASSTDGGGQPQHF TGCGCCAGCAGCACGGACGGGGGCGGTCAGCCCCAGCATTTT
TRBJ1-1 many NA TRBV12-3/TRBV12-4 CASSLRHEAFF TGTGCCAGCAGTCTAAGACATGAAGCTTTCTTT
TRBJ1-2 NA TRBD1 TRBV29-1 CSVPDRGRGYGYTF TGCAGCGTCCCCGACAGGGGCAGAGGCTATGGCTACACCTTC
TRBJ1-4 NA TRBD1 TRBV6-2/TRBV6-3 CASSYSDRNEKLFF TGTGCCAGCAGTTACTCGGACAGGAATGAAAAACTGTTTTTT
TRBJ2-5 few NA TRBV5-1 CASSLGFGEETQYF TGCGCCAGCAGCTTGGGGTTCGGGGAAGAGACCCAGTACTTC
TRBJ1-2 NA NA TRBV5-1 CASSPTARENYGYTF TGCGCCAGCAGCCCCACGGCGCGGGAGAACTATGGCTACACCTTC
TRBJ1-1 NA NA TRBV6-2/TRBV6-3 CASQGLAEAFF TGTGCCAGCCAGGGGTTAGCTGAAGCTTTCTTT
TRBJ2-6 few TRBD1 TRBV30 CAWTMTGLSGANVLTF TGTGCCTGGACCATGACAGGGCTCTCTGGGGCCAACGTCCTGACTTTC
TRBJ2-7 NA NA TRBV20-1 CSAIRQGGGEQYF TGCAGTGCTATAAGACAGGGAGGTGGTGAGCAGTACTTC
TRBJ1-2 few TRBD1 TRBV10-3 CAISEGPGQGRNGYTF TGTGCCATCAGTGAGGGACCGGGACAGGGGAGAAATGGCTACACCTTC
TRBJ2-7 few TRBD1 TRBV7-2 CASSLVLTGGVSYEQYF TGTGCCAGCAGCTTGGTTTTGACAGGGGGCGTTAGTTACGAGCAGTACTTC
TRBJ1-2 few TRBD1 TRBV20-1 CSAPQGKDGYTF TGCAGTGCCCCACAGGGGAAGGATGGCTACACCTTC
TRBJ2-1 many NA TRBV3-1 CASSPVHGRQFF TGTGCCAGCAGCCCAGTTCACGGGCGGCAGTTCTTC
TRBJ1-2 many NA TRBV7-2 CASSSKGGYGYTF TGTGCCAGCAGTTCAAAGGGCGGCTATGGCTACACCTTC
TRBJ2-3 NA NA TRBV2 CASSGGRGFTDTQYF TGTGCCAGCAGTGGCGGACGGGGGTTTACAGATACGCAGTATTTT
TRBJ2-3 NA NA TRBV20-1 CSAPGGSSPDTQYF TGCAGTGCTCCGGGTGGGTCCTCCCCAGATACGCAGTATTTT
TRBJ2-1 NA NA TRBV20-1 CSASHWEGGRKQFF TGCAGTGCTAGTCACTGGGAGGGGGGCAGGAAGCAGTTCTTC
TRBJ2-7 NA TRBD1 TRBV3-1 CASSPLGTGIYEQYF TGTGCCAGCAGCCCTCTCGGGACAGGAATCTACGAGCAGTACTTC
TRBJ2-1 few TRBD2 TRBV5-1 CASSLDPSGVQFF TGCGCCAGCAGCTTGGATCCTAGCGGGGTCCAGTTCTTC
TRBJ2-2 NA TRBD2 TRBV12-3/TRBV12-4 CASSSGTSGRSPNTGELFF TGTGCCAGCAGTTCCGGGACTAGCGGGAGATCCCCGAACACCGGGGAGCTGTTTTTT
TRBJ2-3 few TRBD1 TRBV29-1 CSVPEGAALGTDTQYF TGCAGCGTCCCCGAGGGGGCGGCGCTTGGGACAGATACGCAGTATTTT
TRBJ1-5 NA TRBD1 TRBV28 CASTPLGQLHNQPQHF TGTGCCAGCACGCCTTTGGGACAGCTACACAATCAGCCCCAGCATTTT
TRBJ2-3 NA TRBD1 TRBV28 CASSLQGDTDTQYF TGTGCCAGCAGCCTACAGGGGGACACAGATACGCAGTATTTT
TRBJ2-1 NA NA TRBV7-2 CASSSTRRSLYNEQFF TGTGCCAGCAGCTCAACCAGACGGAGCCTTTACAATGAGCAGTTCTTC
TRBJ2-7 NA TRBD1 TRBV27 CASSSTGTVYEQYF TGTGCCAGCAGTTCCACCGGGACAGTCTACGAGCAGTACTTC
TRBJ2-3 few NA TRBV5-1 CASSLGATDTDTQYF TGCGCCAGCAGCTTGGGGGCGACCGACACAGATACGCAGTATTTT
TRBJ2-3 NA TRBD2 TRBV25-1 CASTSGSSGTQYF TGTGCCAGCACAAGCGGGAGCTCGGGTACGCAGTATTTT
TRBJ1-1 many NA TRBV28 CASSLGRDTGQAFF TGTGCCAGCAGTTTAGGCCGGGACACGGGTCAAGCTTTCTTT
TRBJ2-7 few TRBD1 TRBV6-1 CASSVPTGSSEQYF TGTGCCAGCAGTGTTCCGACAGGGTCCTCCGAGCAGTACTTC
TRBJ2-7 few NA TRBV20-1 CSAARSSYEQYF TGCAGTGCAGCGCGAAGCTCCTACGAGCAGTACTTC
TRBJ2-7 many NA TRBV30 CAWSGGGLTAYEQYF TGTGCCTGGAGTGGGGGCGGACTCACCGCCTACGAGCAGTACTTC
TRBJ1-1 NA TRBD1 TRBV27 CASVAGGTEAFF TGTGCCAGCGTCGCAGGGGGCACTGAAGCTTTCTTT
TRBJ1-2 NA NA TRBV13 CASSSGQTYGYTF TGTGCCAGCAGCTCCGGACAGACCTATGGCTACACCTTC
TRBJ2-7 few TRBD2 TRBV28 CASSLGREGFGYEQYF TGTGCCAGCAGTTTGGGGCGGGAGGGCTTTGGGTACGAGCAGTACTTC
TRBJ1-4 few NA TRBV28 CASSFDNEKLFF TGTGCCAGCAGTTTTGATAATGAAAAACTGTTTTTT
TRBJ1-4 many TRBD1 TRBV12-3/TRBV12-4 CASQTGVHEKLFF TGTGCCAGTCAGACAGGGGTTCATGAAAAACTGTTTTTT
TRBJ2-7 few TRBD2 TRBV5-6 CASSLALAAPYEQYF TGTGCCAGCAGCTTGGCACTAGCGGCCCCCTACGAGCAGTACTTC
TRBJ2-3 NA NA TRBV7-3 CASSLGFATDTQYF TGTGCCAGCAGCTTAGGGTTTGCCACAGATACGCAGTATTTT
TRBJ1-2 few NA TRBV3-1 CASGHQGLLGYTF TGTGCCAGCGGCCACCAAGGGCTCCTTGGCTACACCTTC
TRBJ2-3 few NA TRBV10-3 CAISGPAPSTDTQYF TGTGCCATCAGTGGTCCGGCACCGAGCACAGATACGCAGTATTTT
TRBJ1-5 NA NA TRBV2 CASSEVRGLSNQPQHF TGTGCCAGCAGTGAGGTGAGGGGGTTGAGCAATCAGCCCCAGCATTTT
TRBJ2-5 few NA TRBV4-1 CASSQGIEIETQYF TGCGCCAGCAGCCAAGGAATTGAAATAGAGACCCAGTACTTC
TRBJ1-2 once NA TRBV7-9 CASSLGMRDGYGYTF TGTGCCAGCAGCTTAGGGATGAGGGATGGCTATGGCTACACCTTC
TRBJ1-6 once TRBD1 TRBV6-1 CASTTGAKPPLHF TGTGCCAGCACCACAGGGGCCAAGCCACCCCTCCACTTT
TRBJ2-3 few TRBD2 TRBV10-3 CAISDRAGTSADTQYF TGTGCCATCAGTGACCGAGCAGGGACTAGCGCAGATACGCAGTATTTT
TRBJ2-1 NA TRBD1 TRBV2 CASSALGQVRNEQFF TGTGCCAGCAGCGCTCTCGGACAGGTTCGGAATGAGCAGTTCTTC